The 9 T cell receptor beta chains given below trace back to one sample, sequenced in a study of control samples from healthy donors and cancer patients. Clones were sequenced by immunoSEQ multiplex PCR, and TCRdb holds only the in-frame ones, with some missing. The sample shows about 44,000 clones, about 90% of them seen only once. Specimen: PBMCs. The receptors shown here come from a woman between 55 and 75 years old with lung cancer.

This chain connects TRBV6-5 to TRBJ1-1, with 11 bases fitting TRBD1. This CDR3 is 16 amino acids long. J gave up 3 bases and V 2 bases, and 5 bases lay outside the gene matches. Germline V gene lookup returns CDR1 MNHEY and CDR2 SVGAGI. The CDR3 DNA reads as TGTGCCAGCAGTTACGGGGGACAGGGGGGATACACTGAAGCTTTCTTT. It codes for CASSYGGQGGYTEAFF.

The chain combines TRBV7-9 with TRBJ2-7, with a possible D match to TRBD1 (5 bases). Trimming removed 7 bases from V and 3 bases from J, with 13 bases in between. The CDR3 has 13 amino acids. CDR1 is SEHNR, CDR2 FQNEAQ, per germline (reference sequence). The CDR3 region has the DNA TGTGCCAGCACCCCCAGAGACAGCTACGAGCAGTACTTC. Protein product: CASTPRDSYEQYF.

CDR3 sequence reads: CAWSKSFPGNTIYF. In nucleotides, the CDR3 is TGTGCCTGGAGTAAGAGTTTTCCGGGAAACACCATATATTTT. V gene TRBV30 combines with J gene TRBJ1-3; no reliable D call. Germline-derived CDR1 and CDR2 are GTSNPN and SVGIG (reference sequence). Trimming removed 2 bases at V and 4 bases at J, with 12 bases between. CDR3 length equals 14 residues. Complete variable domain (other parts from reference TRBV30 and TRBJ1-3): SQTIHQWPATLVQPVGSPLSLECTVEGTSNPNLYWYRQAAGRGLQLLFYSVGIGQISSEVPQNLSASRPQDRQFILSSKKLLLSDSGFYLCAWSKSFPGNTIYFGEGSWLTVV.

This clone came up once. The chain has TRBV28 and TRBJ2-7, with 9 positions matching TRBD1. There are 12 residues in the CDR3. After removal of 6 bases from V and 7 bases from J, the junction contained 4 bases not matched to a gene. Germline CDR1 reads MDHEN; CDR2 reads SYDVKM. The CDR3: CASRQGAGEQYF. CDR3 DNA sequence: TGTGCCAGCAGACAGGGGGCCGGGGAGCAGTACTTC.

This rearrangement joins TRBV6-6 to TRBJ2-2, with D possibly TRBD1 on 5 matching bases. The CDR3 spans 15 residues. Trimming stripped 2 bases from V and 5 bases from J, with 12 bases between. Germline CDR1 is MNHNY and CDR2 is SVGAGI (reference sequence). The chain's CDR3 is CASSYVKGRTGELFF. The CDR3 DNA reads as TGTGCCAGCAGTTACGTAAAGGGGCGGACCGGGGAGCTGTTTTTT.

The rearrangement links TRBV9 to TRBJ1-3; no firm D call. CDR1 is SGDLS and CDR2 is YYNGEE in the germline V gene. The CDR3 length is 15 residues. Trimming removed 0 bases at V and 0 bases at J, with 7 bases between. CDR3 nucleotides: TGTGCCAGCAGCGTAGGAAGTAACTCTGGAAACACCATATATTTT. This gives the protein CASSVGSNSGNTIYF.

There are a few counts of this clone. CDR3 nucleotide sequence: TGTGCCAGTAGTACCGCCCTGTACAATGAGCAGTTCTTC. Translation: CASSTALYNEQFF. The V call is TRBV19, the J call TRBJ2-1; D remains unclear. Trimming took off 4 bases at V and 4 bases at J, with 8 bases between the two ends. The CDR3 length is 13 residues. Germline-derived CDR1 and CDR2 are LNHDA and SQIVND (reference sequence).

The chain joins TRBV4-3 to TRBJ2-3; 10 bases line up with TRBD2. There are 16 residues in the CDR3. Per germline, CDR1 LGHNA and CDR2 YSLEER. J was trimmed by 6 bases and V by 1 base; bases with no gene match: 7. The CDR3 loop reads CASSQVLAGVSDTQYF. CDR3 nucleotide sequence: TGCGCCAGCAGCCAAGTCCTAGCGGGAGTATCTGATACGCAGTATTTT.

In this sample, this clone turned up once. The chain joins TRBV10-3 to TRBJ2-7; 11 bases map to TRBD1. The ends lost 4 bases at V and 5 bases at J; junction bases unmatched: 1. Germline-derived CDR1 and CDR2 are ENHRY and SYGVKD. This CDR3 spans 13 amino acids. CDR3 DNA sequence: TGTGCCATCAGTGCGGGACAGGGGGACGAGCAGTACTTC. Translation gives CAISAGQGDEQYF.